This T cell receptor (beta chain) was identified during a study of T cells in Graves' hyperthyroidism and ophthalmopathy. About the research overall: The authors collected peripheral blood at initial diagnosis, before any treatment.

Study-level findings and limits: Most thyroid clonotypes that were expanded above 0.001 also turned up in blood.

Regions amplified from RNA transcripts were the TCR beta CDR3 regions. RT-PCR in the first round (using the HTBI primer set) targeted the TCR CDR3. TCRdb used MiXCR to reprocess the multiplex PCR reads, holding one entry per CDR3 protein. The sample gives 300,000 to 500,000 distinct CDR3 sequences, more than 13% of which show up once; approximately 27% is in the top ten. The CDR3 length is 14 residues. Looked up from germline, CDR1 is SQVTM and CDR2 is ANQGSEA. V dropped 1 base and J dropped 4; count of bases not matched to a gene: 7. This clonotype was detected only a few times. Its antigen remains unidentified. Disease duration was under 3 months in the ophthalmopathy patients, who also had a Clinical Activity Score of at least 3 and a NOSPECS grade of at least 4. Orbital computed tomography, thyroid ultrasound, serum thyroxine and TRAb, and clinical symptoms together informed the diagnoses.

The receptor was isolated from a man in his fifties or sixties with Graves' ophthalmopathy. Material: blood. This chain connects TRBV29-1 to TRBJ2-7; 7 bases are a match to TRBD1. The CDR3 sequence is CSVEGVDREYEQYF. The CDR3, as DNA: TGCAGCGTTGAAGGGGTCGACAGGGAATACGAGCAGTACTTC.